This entry describes one T cell receptor (beta chain). Patients of the Seattle cohort, enrolled during active infection, were followed longitudinally. The data originate from a study of blood T cell repertoires in COVID-19. At the level of the study: Acute-phase and convalescent COVID-19 samples originated in the United States, Italy and Spain. The analysed material was cDNA or gDNA that came from T cells, B-cell-depleted T cells, or PBMCs.

The CDR3 is 14 residues long. Germline V gene data show CDR1 as ENHRY and CDR2 as SYGVKD. V was pared by 4 bases and J by 8 bases, with 8 bases of the junction left unmatched. In the original workflow: Reference gene primer amplification gave nucleated cell count estimates. This table comes from immunoSEQ multiplex PCR, and its TCRdb copy is limited to in-frame clones, with some not included. V, J and clone size are taken as reported in that table, and D and trimming were inferred from the DNA itself. The sample has about 68,000 clones; over 75% are singletons. The clonotype originates from a man between 40 and 49 years old with COVID-19, enrolled during active disease. Sequences were obtained from peripheral blood. The chain has TRBV10-3 and TRBJ2-1, with TRBD1 matching over 7 bases. The DNA of the CDR3 is TGTGCCATCAGTGGACTTAACAGGGGCGATGAGCAGTTCTTC. Protein: CAISGLNRGDEQFF.